The following is a T cell receptor (beta chain) sequence with its context. Trimming removed 5 bases from V and 4 bases from J, with 11 bases in between. Germline loops: CDR1 SGHTA, CDR2 FQGNSA. The CDR3 is made up of 14 amino acids. In TCRdb, the 5' RACE reads were re-called with MiXCR into one record per CDR3 protein. The repertoire includes some 600,000 distinct CDR3 sequences, approximately 13% of them detected once, and about 16% sits in the top ten. This sample was included in a study of T cells after yellow fever vaccination. The TCR originated in a young man who received the YFV17D yellow fever vaccine. The rearrangement joins TRBV7-2 to TRBJ2-2; tentatively, D is TRBD2 (5 bases). Here the sequenced sample was PBMCs, taken on the day of the yellow fever booster vaccination. CDR3 protein: CASSRGLRTGELFF. Here the CDR3 DNA reads TGTGCCAGCAGCCGTGGACTTCGCACCGGGGAGCTGTTTTTT.